This T cell receptor beta chain was retrieved from a study of a mutant IDH1 vaccine in newly diagnosed glioma. Study-wide context: The study gave patients eight vaccinations in weeks 1, 3, 5, 7, 11, 15, 19, 23.

Time point defined: week 5, during vaccination. Vaccine doses each comprised 300 ug of mutant IDH1 20-mer peptide, with topical imiquimod. Newly diagnosed WHO grade 3 or 4 IDH1-mutant, ATRX-lost astrocytomas were identified in the donors. Notes on this clone: Its target is unknown.

Some clones are missing from TCRdb's copy, which holds only in-frame ones; the method was immunoSEQ multiplex PCR. The data hold tens of thousands of clones, with around 80% observed a single time. Per germline, CDR1 SGDLS and CDR2 YYNGEE. The CDR3 covers 13 residues. V was shortened by 0 bases and J by 4 bases, with 6 bases between the two germline ends. Study findings and constraints: It seemed that pseudoprogression was not linked to changes in the top peripheral T cell clonotypes.

Specimen: PBMCs, collected from a glioma patient whose treatment included an IDH1 peptide vaccine. This TCR derives from a man aged 45 to 65 with glioma. The chain uses TRBV9 and TRBJ2-3; D not resolved. CDR3 sequence (DNA): TGTGCCAGCAGCGTAGAGGTCTCAGATACGCAGTATTTT. The encoded protein is CASSVEVSDTQYF.